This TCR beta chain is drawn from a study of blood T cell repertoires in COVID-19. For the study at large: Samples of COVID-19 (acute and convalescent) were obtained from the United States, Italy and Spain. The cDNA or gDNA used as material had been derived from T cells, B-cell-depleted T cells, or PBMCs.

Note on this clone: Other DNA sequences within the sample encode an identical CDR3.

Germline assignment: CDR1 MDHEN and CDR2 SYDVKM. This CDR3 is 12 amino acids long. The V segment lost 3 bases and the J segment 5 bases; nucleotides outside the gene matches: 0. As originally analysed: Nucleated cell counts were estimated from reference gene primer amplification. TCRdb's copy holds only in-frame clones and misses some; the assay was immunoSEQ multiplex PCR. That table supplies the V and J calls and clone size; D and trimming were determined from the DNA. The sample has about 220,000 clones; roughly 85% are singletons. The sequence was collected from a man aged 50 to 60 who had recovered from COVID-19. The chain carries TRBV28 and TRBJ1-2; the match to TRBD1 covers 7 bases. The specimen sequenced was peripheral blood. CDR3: CASSLTGYGYTF. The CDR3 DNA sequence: TGTGCCAGCAGTTTGACAGGGTATGGCTACACCTTC.